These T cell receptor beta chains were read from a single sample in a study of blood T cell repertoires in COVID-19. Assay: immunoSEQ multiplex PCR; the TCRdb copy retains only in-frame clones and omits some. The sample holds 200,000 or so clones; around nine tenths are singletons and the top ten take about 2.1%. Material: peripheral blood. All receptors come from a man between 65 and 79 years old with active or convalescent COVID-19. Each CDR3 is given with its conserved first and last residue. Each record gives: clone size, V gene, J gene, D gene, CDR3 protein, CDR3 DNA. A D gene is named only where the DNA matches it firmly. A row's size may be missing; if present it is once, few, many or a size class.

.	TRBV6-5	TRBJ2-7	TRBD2	CASSWSSGTYEQYF	TGTGCCAGCAGTTGGAGTAGCGGGACCTACGAGCAGTACTTC
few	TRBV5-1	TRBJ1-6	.	CASSSGQFLHSPLHF	TGCGCCAGCAGCTCAGGACAGTTTTTGCATTCACCCCTCCACTTT
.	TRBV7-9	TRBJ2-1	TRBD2	CASSLPGLGWDEQFF	TGTGCCAGCAGCTTGCCGGGACTAGGATGGGATGAGCAGTTCTTC
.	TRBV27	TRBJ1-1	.	CASSTPGSTEAFF	TGTGCCAGCAGTACGCCCGGGAGCACTGAAGCTTTCTTT
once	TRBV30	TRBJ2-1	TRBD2	CAWKERTSGNEQFF	TGTGCCTGGAAGGAGAGGACTAGCGGGAATGAGCAGTTCTTC
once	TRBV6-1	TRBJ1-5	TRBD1	CASSGGTGGSRQPQHF	TGTGCCAGCAGTGGGGGCACAGGGGGCTCTCGACAGCCCCAGCATTTT
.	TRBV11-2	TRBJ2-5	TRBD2	CASSVGGTSGRRETQYF	TGTGCCAGCAGCGTCGGAGGGACTAGCGGGAGGCGGGAGACCCAGTACTTC
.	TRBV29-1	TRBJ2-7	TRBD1	CSVESPGTGFEQYF	TGCAGCGTTGAGAGCCCCGGGACAGGTTTCGAGCAGTACTTC
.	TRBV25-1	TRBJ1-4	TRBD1	CASRGQGREKLFF	TGTGCCAGCAGAGGACAGGGGCGGGAAAAACTGTTTTTT
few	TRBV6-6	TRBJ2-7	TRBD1	CASNQGDTSHEQYF	TGTGCCAGCAATCAGGGGGACACTTCCCACGAGCAGTACTTC
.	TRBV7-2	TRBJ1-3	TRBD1	CASSLGTDRSIYF	TGTGCCAGCAGCTTGGGGACAGATAGGTCCATATATTTT
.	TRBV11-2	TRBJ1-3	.	CASSLGGFLRGAGNTIYF	TGTGCCAGCAGCTTAGGCGGGTTTCTTCGGGGTGCTGGAAACACCATATATTTT
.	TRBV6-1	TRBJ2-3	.	CASSERRVSSTDTQYF	TGTGCCAGCAGTGAAAGGAGGGTTTCTAGCACAGATACGCAGTATTTT
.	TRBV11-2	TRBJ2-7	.	CASSPSGRGSNEQYF	TGTGCCAGCAGCCCCTCGGGTAGGGGATCAAACGAGCAGTACTTC